These T cell receptor beta chains were read from a single sample in a study of blood T cell repertoires in COVID-19. Clones were read by immunoSEQ multiplex PCR, and TCRdb kept only the in-frame ones, dropping some. The table lists about 150,000 clones, about 80% of them singletons. The sequencing input was peripheral blood. These receptors were obtained from an elderly woman with acute or convalescent COVID-19. CDR3s include the opening cysteine and the closing phenylalanine or tryptophan. D genes are given only for firm matches. Size values are once, few and many counts, or a class for expanded clones, and some rows have none.

clone size,V gene,J gene,D gene,CDR3 protein,CDR3 DNA
-,TRBV2,TRBJ1-2,TRBD1,CASSEEGASGYGYTF,TGTGCCAGCAGTGAGGAGGGGGCGTCGGGCTATGGCTACACCTTC
-,TRBV9,TRBJ2-7,TRBD2,CASSGAGGGEQYF,TGTGCCAGCAGCGGGGCGGGGGGTGGGGAGCAGTACTTC
-,TRBV19,TRBJ1-4,-,CASSPGTGGEKLFF,TGTGCCAGTAGTCCCGGGACGGGAGGCGAAAAACTGTTTTTT
-,TRBV7-2,TRBJ1-2,TRBD1,CASSRQGAYGYTF,TGTGCCAGCAGCCGACAGGGCGCCTATGGCTACACCTTC
-,TRBV7-6,TRBJ1-2,-,CASSPHYADSLYGYTF,TGTGCCAGCAGCCCCCATTACGCGGACAGCCTTTATGGCTACACCTTC
once,TRBV5-1,TRBJ2-3,TRBD2,CASSSGGAADTQYF,TGCGCCAGCAGCAGCGGGGGGGCCGCAGATACGCAGTATTTT
-,TRBV5-6,TRBJ1-5,-,CASSRRENNQPQHF,TGTGCCAGCAGCCGGAGGGAGAACAATCAGCCCCAGCATTTT
-,TRBV18,TRBJ1-1,TRBD1,CASYRGRQGEGAFF,TGTGCCAGCTACCGGGGGAGACAGGGGGAGGGAGCTTTCTTT
-,TRBV7-2,TRBJ2-5,-,CASRRGVGFQETQYF,TGTGCCAGCAGACGCGGGGTGGGTTTCCAAGAGACCCAGTACTTC
-,TRBV5-1,TRBJ2-5,TRBD1,CASSLAGTEQETQYF,TGCGCCAGCAGCTTAGCTGGGACAGAACAAGAGACCCAGTACTTC
-,TRBV5-1,TRBJ2-1,-,CASSSGQKDEQFF,TGCGCCAGCAGCTCCGGACAGAAGGATGAGCAGTTCTTC
-,TRBV5-6,TRBJ1-2,-,CASSPLAAYGYTF,TGTGCCAGCAGCCCGCTCGCGGCCTATGGCTACACCTTC
once,TRBV20-1,TRBJ1-5,-,CSASPPGSNQPQHF,TGCAGTGCTAGTCCCCCGGGGTCTAATCAGCCCCAGCATTTT
-,TRBV7-2,TRBJ1-4,-,CASSLSPTTVGAEKLFF,TGTGCCAGCAGCTTATCCCCGACGACAGTTGGGGCTGAAAAACTGTTTTTT
-,TRBV5-1,TRBJ1-4,-,CASSAGTPEKLFF,TGCGCCAGCAGCGCAGGGACACCGGAAAAACTGTTTTTT
-,TRBV4-1,TRBJ2-1,-,CASSPSYNEQFF,TGCGCCAGCAGCCCCTCTTACAATGAGCAGTTCTTC
-,TRBV27,TRBJ2-5,TRBD1,CASTPGTGGAWETQYF,TGTGCCAGCACCCCCGGGACAGGGGGTGCTTGGGAGACCCAGTACTTC
-,TRBV19,TRBJ1-2,-,CASSISVRYGYTF,TGTGCCAGTAGTATCTCGGTGAGGTATGGCTACACCTTC
-,TRBV7-9,TRBJ1-2,-,CASSLVDTLYGYTF,TGTGCCAGCAGCTTAGTAGACACTCTATATGGCTACACCTTC
-,TRBV6-6,TRBJ2-5,TRBD2,CASSYALAGVQETQYF,TGTGCCAGCAGTTACGCCCTAGCGGGAGTCCAAGAGACCCAGTACTTC
-,TRBV5-1,TRBJ2-6,-,CASSVITGPGANVLTF,TGCGCCAGCAGCGTAATAACAGGGCCTGGGGCCAACGTCCTGACTTTC
-,TRBV7-9,TRBJ2-2,-,CASSPRAGELFF,TGTGCCAGCAGCCCTAGAGCCGGGGAGCTGTTTTTT
-,TRBV19,TRBJ1-2,-,CASSINDYGYTF,TGTGCCAGTAGTATTAATGACTATGGCTACACCTTC
-,TRBV7-9,TRBJ2-3,TRBD2,CASSFSGVRADTQYF,TGTGCCAGCAGCTTCAGCGGGGTGAGGGCAGATACGCAGTATTTT
-,TRBV19,TRBJ1-5,TRBD1,CASSMGQGSNQPQHF,TGTGCCAGTAGTATGGGACAGGGCAGCAATCAGCCCCAGCATTTT
-,TRBV6-1,TRBJ2-7,-,CASSEKTVPYEQYF,TGTGCCAGCAGTGAAAAAACAGTTCCCTACGAGCAGTACTTC
few,TRBV5-1,TRBJ1-2,-,CASSLRGLDGYTF,TGCGCCAGCAGCTTGCGGGGTTTAGATGGCTACACCTTC
-,TRBV21-1,TRBJ1-1,-,CASSTPPIFSGRMNTEAFF,TGTGCCAGCAGCACCCCGCCAATATTCTCGGGAAGGATGAACACTGAAGCTTTCTTT
-,TRBV18,TRBJ2-3,-,CASSPSAALGGDTQYF,TGTGCCAGCTCACCGTCGGCGGCCCTCGGAGGAGATACGCAGTATTTT
-,TRBV29-1,TRBJ1-1,-,CSVVREFNTEAFF,TGCAGCGTTGTCCGGGAATTCAACACTGAAGCTTTCTTT
-,TRBV4-2,TRBJ2-3,TRBD1,CASSLQFPDRVADTQYF,TGTGCCAGCAGCCTCCAATTCCCGGACAGGGTCGCAGATACGCAGTATTTT
-,TRBV10-3,TRBJ2-5,TRBD1,CAIRGAGGQETQYF,TGTGCCATCAGGGGGGCAGGGGGCCAAGAGACCCAGTACTTC
-,TRBV7-9,TRBJ1-4,TRBD1,CASSAGQGTNEKLFF,TGTGCCAGCAGCGCCGGACAGGGCACTAATGAAAAACTGTTTTTT
few,TRBV12-5,TRBJ2-7,TRBD1,CASGLVRWGRDRRLASSYEQYF,TGTGCTAGTGGTTTGGTACGCTGGGGCCGGGACAGGCGCCTAGCGAGCTCCTACGAGCAGTACTTC
-,TRBV27,TRBJ1-4,TRBD1,CASSFRSGQGGNEKLFF,TGTGCCAGCAGTTTTAGGAGCGGACAGGGCGGAAATGAAAAACTGTTTTTT
-,TRBV5-6,TRBJ1-5,TRBD1,CASSRDRGEPQHF,TGTGCCAGCAGTCGTGACAGGGGCGAGCCCCAGCATTTT
-,TRBV19,TRBJ1-2,-,CASKEAAGGKNYGYTF,TGTGCCAGTAAAGAGGCCGCGGGTGGCAAGAACTATGGCTACACCTTC
-,TRBV5-1,TRBJ1-1,TRBD1,CASSTTGTANTEAFF,TGCGCCAGCAGTACTACCGGGACAGCGAACACTGAAGCTTTCTTT
-,TRBV7-9,TRBJ2-5,TRBD2,CASSSGTSGVGGTQYF,TGTGCCAGCAGCTCCGGGACTAGCGGTGTGGGTGGGACCCAGTACTTC